This passage covers 26 T cell receptor beta chains from one sample sequenced in a study of blood T cell repertoires in COVID-19. The assay was immunoSEQ multiplex PCR, and TCRdb's table has in-frame clones only and misses some. This sample yields approximately 260,000 clones, of which 84% are seen a single time; roughly 8.6% belongs to the top ten. Sample: peripheral blood. The receptors derive from a human donor in a cohort sampled during active COVID-19.

The chain's CDR3 is CSVAPGGNTEAFF. CDR3 bases: TGCAGCGTTGCTCCTGGAGGGAACACTGAAGCTTTCTTT. V gene TRBV29-1 combines with J gene TRBJ1-1; D is uncertain. This CDR3 region has 13 residues. Germline lookup yields CDR1 SQVTM and CDR2 ANQGSEA. V shed 4 bases and J shed 1 base, with 10 bases lying between them.

This chain uses TRBV12-1 with TRBJ1-3; the D call TRBD1 from the table was never checked on the DNA. TRBV12-1 is marked as a pseudogene. The CDR3 runs 15 residues. The CDR3 is CASSSGQNSGNTIYF. CDR3 nucleotide sequence: TGTGCCAGCAGCTCCGGACAGAACTCTGGAAACACCATATATTTT.

The CDR3 spells CASSPVLANQETQYF. The CDR3 nucleotides read TGTGCCAGTAGCCCGGTACTAGCGAATCAAGAGACCCAGTACTTC. This chain links TRBV19 with TRBJ2-5, with 7 bases fitting TRBD2. The V and J ends lost 6 bases and 2 bases, in that order; junction bases with no gene match: 9. The germline V gene has CDR1 LNHDA and CDR2 SQIVND (reference sequence). The CDR3 totals 15 residues. The entire variable domain, with the rest obtained from reference TRBV19 and TRBJ2-5, is as follows: DGGITQSPKYLFRKEGQNVTLSCEQNLNHDAMYWYRQDPGQGLRLIYYSQIVNDFQKGDIAEGYSVSREKKESFPLTVTSAQKNPTAFYLCASSPVLANQETQYFGPGTRLLVL.

V is TRBV7-2 and J is TRBJ2-2; possibly TRBD1 for D (6 bases). The germline gives CDR1 SGHTA, CDR2 FQGNSA. The CDR3 is 14 residues long. V was shortened by 4 bases and J by 1 base, with 7 bases between the two germline ends. CDR3 loop: CASSSGQNTGELFF. The CDR3 bases are TGTGCCAGCAGCTCGGGACAGAACACCGGGGAGCTGTTTTTT.

The chain joins TRBV6-4 to TRBJ1-4; tentatively, D is TRBD1 (6 bases). Germline V gene data show CDR1 as MRHNA and CDR2 as SNTAGT. CDR3 length: 16 amino acids. The V gene lost 3 bases and the J gene lost 7 bases, with 18 bases spanning the gap. The CDR3 nucleotides are TGTGCCAGCAGTGAAGGGGTCAGGGGTTGGTCTGAAAAACTGTTTTTT. It translates to CASSEGVRGWSEKLFF.

CDR3 DNA sequence: TGTGCCAGCAGTACATACAGGGGGAACACTGAAGCTTTCTTT. Protein: CASSTYRGNTEAFF. The chain links TRBV6-5 to TRBJ1-1; 7 nucleotides agree with TRBD1. Losses at the gene ends were 5 bases for V and 1 base for J; bases not matched to a gene: 4. CDR3 length: 14 amino acids. Germline CDR1 reads MNHEY; CDR2 reads SVGAGI.

V gene TRBV6-1 combines with J gene TRBJ2-3; D is uncertain. The CDR3 length is 14 residues. V shed 0 bases and J shed 3 bases, with 7 bases lying between them. Germline values: CDR1 MNHNS, CDR2 SASEGT. The CDR3, as DNA: TGTGCCAGCAGTGAAGCGACGAGGACAGATACGCAGTATTTT. Translated, it gives CASSEATRTDTQYF.

The CDR3: CASSYVPRGEQYF. The CDR3 DNA sequence: TGTGCCAGCAGTTATGTACCCCGGGGCGAGCAGTACTTC. This sequence joins TRBV6-5 and TRBJ2-7, with D maybe TRBD2 (5 bases). The V end lost 3 bases, the J end lost 6 bases, and 12 bases lay between the germline ends. The CDR3 is made up of 13 amino acids. Germline V CDR1 and CDR2: MNHEY, SVGAGI.

The chain links TRBV5-1 to TRBJ2-7; D may be TRBD1 (5 bases). Trimming took 6 bases from V and 0 from J, leaving 13 bases between them. The CDR3 covers 14 residues. Per germline, CDR1 SGHRS and CDR2 YFSETQ. CDR3 DNA sequence: TGCGCCAGCACCACTGGGGCAGACTCCTACGAGCAGTACTTC. It specifies CASTTGADSYEQYF.

The CDR3: CASSLEGALYGYTF. CDR3 bases: TGTGCCAGCAGCCTGGAGGGGGCCTTATATGGCTACACCTTC. V is TRBV5-6 and J is TRBJ1-2, with 7 bases aligning to TRBD1. Germline V gene data show CDR1 as SGHDT and CDR2 as YYEEEE. The CDR3 contains 14 residues. J gave up 5 bases and V 4 bases, and 8 bases lay outside the gene matches.

The J gene is TRBJ1-2, the V gene TRBV18, with 7 bases that match TRBD1. Trimming removed 6 bases from V and 5 bases from J; junction bases left unmatched: 18. Germline CDR1 KGHSH, CDR2 LQKENI. CDR3 size: 17 residues. This CDR3 reads CASSTLGQDTGVYGYTF. The CDR3 coding sequence is TGTGCCAGCTCCACGCTTGGACAGGACACAGGGGTGTATGGCTACACCTTC.

This clone has a handful of counts. J is TRBJ2-7 and V is TRBV11-2; D gene ambiguous. This CDR3 contains 12 residues. The germline V gene has CDR1 SGHAT and CDR2 FQNNGV. Trimming took 5 bases from V and 3 from J, leaving 8 bases between them. The CDR3 region has the DNA TGTGCCAGCAGCCAACAGAGCTACGAGCAGTACTTC. This encodes CASSQQSYEQYF.

In this sample, this clone turned up a few times. V usage is TRBV11-2 and J usage is TRBJ2-5; 7 bases are a match to TRBD2. The CDR3 is 16 amino acids. The germline V gene has CDR1 SGHAT and CDR2 FQNNGV. With 5 bases clipped from V and 2 bases from J, the junction kept 11 bases outside the gene matches. The CDR3 loop is CASSHWSSGGQETQYF. The CDR3 region has the DNA TGTGCCAGCAGCCACTGGTCTAGCGGAGGACAAGAGACCCAGTACTTC.

The sample holds a few counts of this clone. The chain recombines TRBV28 with TRBJ2-7, with 8 bases fitting TRBD2. There are 15 residues in the CDR3. J lost 3 bases, V lost 6 bases, and 10 bases had no gene match. The germline CDR1 and CDR2 sequences are MDHEN and SYDVKM. The CDR3 loop is CASSPRGSGNYEQYF. In DNA form, the CDR3 reads TGTGCCAGCAGCCCTCGGGGTAGCGGGAACTACGAGCAGTACTTC.

V gene TRBV4-2 combines with J gene TRBJ2-4; the D gene is possibly TRBD2 (7 bases). CDR1 and CDR2 from the germline V gene are LGHNA and YNFKEQ. The germline V and J ends were trimmed by 0 bases and 0 bases, with 15 bases remaining between them. The CDR3 sequence is 18 residues long. The CDR3 bases are TGTGCCAGCAGCCAAGATGGTCGGGGGGCCGGAGCCAAAAACATTCAGTACTTC. Protein: CASSQDGRGAGAKNIQYF.

This clone was detected only once. The chain links TRBV28 to TRBJ1-5, with 8 bases lining up with TRBD1. J gave up 6 bases and V 7 bases, and 17 bases lay outside the gene matches. CDR1 is MDHEN and CDR2 is SYDVKM in the germline V gene. The CDR3 contains 17 residues. CDR3 loop: CASTLDPSRRGLQPQHF. The CDR3 bases are TGTGCCAGCACCCTCGACCCTTCCCGCAGGGGGCTTCAGCCCCAGCATTTT. Complete variable domain (other parts from reference TRBV28 and TRBJ1-5): DVKVTQSSRYLVKRTGEKVFLECVQDMDHENMFWYRQDPGLGLRLIYFSYDVKMKEKGDIPEGYSVSREKKERFSLILESASTNQTSMYLCASTLDPSRRGLQPQHFGDGTRLSIL.

The chain joins TRBV6-5 to TRBJ2-5; D is unclear. The germline V gene has CDR1 MNHEY and CDR2 SVGAGI. CDR3 length: 12 amino acids. Trimming removed 8 bases from V and 5 bases from J, with 12 bases in between. The CDR3 coding sequence is TGTGCCAGCCCCCGGTGGCGGGAGACCCAGTACTTC. This sequence encodes CASPRWRETQYF.

This chain uses TRBV5-5 with TRBJ2-2, with TRBD2 as a possible D gene (6 bases). The CDR3 consists of 14 residues. Trimming took off 4 bases at V and 4 bases at J, with 11 bases between the two ends. Germline CDR1 and CDR2: SGHKS and YYEKEE (reference sequence). The CDR3 coding sequence is TGTGCCAGCAGCCCGAGACTAGGCACCGGGGAGCTGTTTTTT. Protein product: CASSPRLGTGELFF. Filled out from reference TRBV5-5 and TRBJ2-2, the complete variable domain reads DAGVTQSPTHLIKTRGQQVTLRCSPISGHKSVSWYQQVLGQGPQFIFQYYEKEERGRGNFPDRFSARQFPNYSSELNVNALLLGDSALYLCASSPRLGTGELFFGEGSRLTVL.

This chain uses TRBV27 with TRBJ2-2, with 9 bases fitting TRBD1. Germline V gene sequence: CDR1 MNHEY, CDR2 SMNVEV (reference sequence). Trimming removed 3 bases from V and 5 bases from J; junction bases left unmatched: 7. This CDR3 is built from 16 residues. The CDR3 sequence: CASSFQQGAGTGELFF. The CDR3 region has the DNA TGTGCCAGCAGTTTTCAACAGGGGGCCGGGACCGGGGAGCTGTTTTTT.

This chain joins TRBV7-8 and TRBJ1-5; possibly TRBD1 for D (5 bases). Trimming left V 4 bases short and J 4 bases short, with 14 bases between. The CDR3 is 15 residues long. The V gene's germline CDR1 is SGHVS and CDR2 FQNEAQ. CDR3: CASSSTGTMNQPQHF. CDR3 nucleotides: TGTGCCAGCAGCTCAACCGGGACTATGAATCAGCCCCAGCATTTT.

The chain joins TRBV7-8 to TRBJ2-2, with TRBD2 matching over 10 bases. CDR3 size: 15 residues. Trimming took 6 bases from V and 7 from J; bases not matched to a gene: 8. CDR1 and CDR2 from the germline V gene are SGHVS and FQNEAQ. The CDR3 is CASRSSGGEHGELFF. The CDR3 DNA follows: TGTGCCAGCAGATCTAGCGGGGGAGAACACGGGGAGCTGTTTTTT.

CDR3 loop: CASSFLAGYETQYF. The CDR3 region has the DNA TGTGCCAGCAGTTTTCTAGCGGGGTACGAGACGCAGTATTTT. This chain uses TRBV7-2 with TRBJ2-3; TRBD2 aligns across 9 bases. The V gene end was trimmed by 6 bases and the J gene end by 9 bases; junction bases not matched to a gene: 10. The CDR3 runs to 14 residues. Germline V gene sequence: CDR1 SGHTA, CDR2 FQGNSA.

This chain links TRBV3-1 (or the pseudogene TRBV3-2) with TRBJ2-5; possible D gene TRBD2, 6 bases. CDR1 and CDR2 (germline): LGHDT, YNNKEL (reference sequence). The CDR3 is 15 amino acids. V shed 1 base and J shed 2 bases, with 11 bases lying between them. The CDR3: CASSQVRGSQETQYF. The CDR3 bases are TGTGCCAGCAGCCAAGTCCGGGGGTCACAAGAGACCCAGTACTTC.

The CDR3 reads CASSEVHPEGYTF. The CDR3 nucleotides are TGTGCCAGCAGTGAAGTGCACCCGGAGGGCTACACCTTC. V and J are TRBV6-1 and TRBJ1-2; D uncertain. Germline lookup yields CDR1 MNHNS and CDR2 SASEGT. V dropped 1 base and J dropped 8 bases, with 11 bases sitting between them. The CDR3 totals 13 residues.

This chain connects TRBV5-1 to TRBJ1-6, with unresolved D. The CDR3 is 15 residues long. The V gene's germline CDR1 is SGHRS and CDR2 YFSETQ. V lost 0 bases and J 7 bases, leaving 11 bases between the germline ends. CDR3 loop: CASSLVVLGNSPLHF. CDR3 nucleotide sequence: TGCGCCAGCAGCTTGGTGGTCCTCGGGAATTCACCCCTCCACTTT. Full variable domain (remainder filled in from reference TRBV5-1 and TRBJ1-6): KAGVTQTPRYLIKTRGQQVTLSCSPISGHRSVSWYQQTPGQGLQFLFEYFSETQRNKGNFPGRFSGRQFSNSRSEMNVSTLELGDSALYLCASSLVVLGNSPLHFGNGTRLTVT.

A remark on this clone: Other DNA variants within this sample encode the same CDR3. The chain joins TRBV6-1 to TRBJ1-3; D is ambiguous. The CDR3 has 14 amino acids. The V gene lost 3 bases and the J gene lost 0 bases, with 6 bases spanning the gap. From germline, CDR1 is MNHNS and CDR2 SASEGT. CDR3 bases: TGTGCCAGCAGTGACGGAGCCTCTGGAAACACCATATATTTT. This encodes CASSDGASGNTIYF.